This TCR beta chain is drawn from a study of T cell clonality in common variable immunodeficiency. Patients had low serum IgG, IgA and/or IgM and specific antibody deficiency. All CVID subjects were on immunoglobulin replacement for at least one year. Donors gave roughly 5 to 9 ml heparinized peripheral whole blood. As regards this clone: Its cognate antigen is unknown. The read comes to an end 3 residues before the CDR3 does, leaving the germline J gene to fill in the end.

J lost 2 bases, V lost 1 base, and 5 bases had no gene match. CDR1 and CDR2 (germline): SEHNR, FQNEAQ (reference sequence). This CDR3 has 15 residues. Study conclusions and caveats: Common variable immunodeficiency TCR beta sequences reportedly had fewer deletions and N-nucleotide insertions. Compared with healthy controls, CVID subjects showed increased TCRbeta clonality, mostly in about a third.

Profiling relied on immunoSEQ multiplex PCR, and the TCRdb table lists in-frame clones only, not all of them. The sample yields about 26,000 clones, without any singletons. V gene TRBV7-9 combines with J gene TRBJ2-7; 7 bases match TRBD1. The sequencing sample was made of peripheral blood mononuclear cells. The sequence came from a human donor with common variable immunodeficiency. Incomplete CDR3 DNA: TGTGCCAGCAGCTTAGATGGGACAGCGCCCTACGAG. Translation gives CASSLDGTAPYE. The full CDR3 protein is CASSLDGTAPYEQYF.